This TCR beta chain was recorded in a study of OX40 agonist ivuxolimab in advanced cancers. This CDR3 comprises 14 residues. Per germline, CDR1 SGHTA and CDR2 FQGNSA. The V end lost 5 bases, the J end lost 3 bases, and 13 bases lay between the germline ends. TCRdb's table, derived via immunoSEQ multiplex PCR, lists solely in-frame clones and lacks some. Here the sample spans just under 45,000 clones, roughly 80% being singletons. Systemic immunosuppression or a history of autoimmune disease excluded patients. This TCR was recovered from an adult with an advanced solid tumor such as melanoma, head and neck, liver or kidney cancer. The chain carries TRBV7-2 and TRBJ2-5; the D gene is possibly TRBD2 (6 bases). The source material was CD4+ or CD8+ T cells sorted from blood, sampled in a trial of the OX40 agonist ivuxolimab. The CDR3 is CASSRDRREETQYF. In DNA form, the CDR3 reads TGTGCCAGCAGCCGGGACCGGAGGGAAGAGACCCAGTACTTC.